These T cell receptor beta chains were read from a single sample in a study of blood T cell repertoires in COVID-19. Here immunoSEQ multiplex PCR was the method, and the copy in TCRdb shows in-frame clones only, minus some. The sample yields approximately 310,000 clones, over 75% seen once. What was sequenced was PBMCs or T cells enriched from blood (not recorded which). The receptors stem from a young man who had recovered from COVID-19. Both conserved end residues are part of each CDR3. Fields, in order: J gene, clone size, V gene, D gene, CDR3 DNA, CDR3 protein. D genes are given only for firm matches. Size tells how often a clone was seen (once, few, many) or the class of an expanded clone, and some rows leave it out.

>TRBJ2-7|-|TRBV7-2|TRBD2
TGTGCCAGCAGGACTAGCGGGGTCTACGAGCAGTACTTC
CASRTSGVYEQYF
>TRBJ1-6|-|TRBV5-4|-
TGTGCCAGCAGCTTATCAGGGTATAATTCACCCCTCCACTTT
CASSLSGYNSPLHF
>TRBJ1-1|-|TRBV18|-
TGTGCCAGCTCCCCAAACCGGGGGAACACTGAAGCTTTCTTT
CASSPNRGNTEAFF
>TRBJ2-7|-|TRBV19|TRBD1
TGTGCCAGTAGGGGACGCCGGGACAGGGTTGACGAGCAGTACTTC
CASRGRRDRVDEQYF
>TRBJ2-1|-|TRBV6-5|-
TGTGCCAGCCAGGCAGGGCGATCCTACAATGAGCAGTTCTTC
CASQAGRSYNEQFF
>TRBJ2-3|few|TRBV7-8|-
TGTGCCAGCAGCTCACCGAGTTCTAGCACAGATACGCAGTATTTT
CASSSPSSSTDTQYF
>TRBJ1-1|-|TRBV5-1|-
TGCGCCAGCAGTCTAATGACAGGTCTGGGGACTGAAGCTTTCTTT
CASSLMTGLGTEAFF
>TRBJ1-6|-|TRBV18|-
TGTGCCAGCTCACCAGCAGGGAGGGGTGATAATTCACCCCTCCACTTT
CASSPAGRGDNSPLHF
>TRBJ2-5|-|TRBV30|-
TGTGCCTCCGGGTCCCAAAAGACCCAGTACTTC
CASGSQKTQYF
>TRBJ1-2|-|TRBV18|-
TGTGCCAGCTCACCACTGGCAGGGATAGATGGCTACACCTTC
CASSPLAGIDGYTF
>TRBJ2-4|-|TRBV10-1|-
TGCGCCAGCAGTCAGGGGTCAGCCAAAAACATTCAGTACTTC
CASSQGSAKNIQYF
>TRBJ2-7|few|TRBV19|-
TGTGCCAGTAGTATCGGCCAGGTATCCCACGAGCAGTACTTC
CASSIGQVSHEQYF
>TRBJ1-5|-|TRBV19|TRBD1
TGTGCCAGTAGTACCCGGGACAGGCACCAGCATTTT
CASSTRDRHQHF
>TRBJ1-2|-|TRBV10-2|TRBD1
TGCGCCGCTCAGGGGGATGGCTACACCTTC
CAAQGDGYTF
>TRBJ2-1|once|TRBV3-1/TRBV3-2|TRBD2
TGTGCCAGCAGCCAAGTAAGACTAGCCTCCTACAATGAGCAGTTCTTC
CASSQVRLASYNEQFF
>TRBJ1-2|-|TRBV7-2|-
TGTGCCAGCACCAGAGACAGACTCTATGGCTACACCTTC
CASTRDRLYGYTF
>TRBJ2-5|-|TRBV6-2/TRBV6-3|-
TGTGCCAGCAGTGGAGATACTAACCAGTACTTC
CASSGDTNQYF
>TRBJ1-1|-|TRBV3-1/TRBV3-2|TRBD1
TGTGCCAGCAGCCAGGGGACAGGAACTTCCGAAGCTTTCTTT
CASSQGTGTSEAFF
>TRBJ2-2|-|TRBV5-4|-
TGTGCCAGCAGTTCCGATTCCCTAACCGGGGAGCTGTTTTTT
CASSSDSLTGELFF
>TRBJ2-7|-|TRBV6-1|-
TGTGCCAGCAGTGATCCCCTGGACACCACGAGCTCCTACGAGCAGTACTTC
CASSDPLDTTSSYEQYF
>TRBJ2-2|-|TRBV19|-
TGTGCCAGTAGTATCAGGGACACCGGGGAGCTGTTTTTT
CASSIRDTGELFF
>TRBJ1-5|once|TRBV19|-
TGTGCCAGTTTGGACAGTGCGAGCAATCAGCCCCAGCATTTT
CASLDSASNQPQHF
>TRBJ1-2|-|TRBV23-1|-
TGCGCCAGCCCAGGCAGGGTGAACTATGGCTACACCTTC
CASPGRVNYGYTF
>TRBJ1-6|-|TRBV5-1|-
TGCGCCAGCAGCTTGGCGAGCGGGGATTCACCCCTCCACTTT
CASSLASGDSPLHF
>TRBJ2-1|-|TRBV4-1|-
TGCGCCAGCAGCCAGGCTAGCCCTAATGAGCAGTTCTTC
CASSQASPNEQFF